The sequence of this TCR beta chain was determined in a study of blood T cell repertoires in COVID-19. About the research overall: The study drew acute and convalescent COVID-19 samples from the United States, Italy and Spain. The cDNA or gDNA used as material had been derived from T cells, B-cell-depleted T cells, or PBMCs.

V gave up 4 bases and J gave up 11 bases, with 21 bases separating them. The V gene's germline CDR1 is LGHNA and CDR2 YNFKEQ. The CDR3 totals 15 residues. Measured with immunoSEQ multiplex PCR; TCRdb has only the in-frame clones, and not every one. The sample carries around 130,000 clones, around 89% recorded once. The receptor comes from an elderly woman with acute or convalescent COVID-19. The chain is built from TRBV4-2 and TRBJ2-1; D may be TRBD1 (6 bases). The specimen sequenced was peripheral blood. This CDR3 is CASSPTRDRYPQQFF. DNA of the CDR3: TGTGCCAGCAGCCCCACACGCGACAGGTACCCTCAGCAGTTCTTC.